This T cell receptor beta chain is from a study of T cells in Graves' hyperthyroidism and ophthalmopathy. What was amplified from RNA transcripts were TCR beta CDR3 regions. The study used the HTBI primer set for a first-round RT-PCR of the TCR CDR3. TCRdb redid the calling of the multiplex PCR reads with MiXCR, one entry per CDR3 protein. Seen here are about 560,000 distinct CDR3 sequences, about 45% observed once, and the top ten hold roughly 8.2%. With a duration under 2 months, the hyperthyroidism was newly diagnosed in patients aged 18 to 65. Study-level results: Patients with ophthalmopathy were separated from those with stable hyperthyroidism by a 13 V-J model.

The length of the CDR3 is 13 residues. CDR1 is ENHRY, CDR2 SYGVKD, per germline. A remark on this clonotype: Its antigen is unknown. A read error may account for a junction end that differs from germline.

This chain links TRBV10-3 with TRBJ2-7; D is unresolved. The sequence was collected from a woman aged 18-30 years with Graves' hyperthyroidism. The sample was peripheral blood or thyroid tissue (not recorded which). In DNA, the CDR3 is TGTGCCAGCAGTGTTCGACAAATCTACGAGCAGTACTTC. Its protein is CASSVRQIYEQYF.